This TCR beta chain emerged from a study of cytomegalovirus exposure and HLA in healthy donors. The overall study: Findings of an earlier analysis included around 120 million unique TCR beta sequences from roughly 180 million T cells.

Use of 60 Vbeta and 13 Jbeta primers characterized the PCR. Sequencing was performed with immunoSEQ multiplex PCR; in TCRdb, only in-frame clones are kept and a portion is missing. The sample shows some 120,000 clones, around three quarters of them seen only once. Sequenced material: PBMCs. This clonotype originated in a man aged 25-45 years in good health and CMV-seropositive.

This CDR3 reads CASSPGTGSEKLFF. The CDR3 bases are TGTGCCAGCAGCCCTGGGACAGGAAGCGAAAAACTGTTTTTT. The chain combines TRBV7-2 with TRBJ1-4; 8 nucleotides agree with TRBD1. This CDR3 comprises 14 residues. Per germline, CDR1 SGHTA and CDR2 FQGNSA. Unmatched junction bases numbered 7, after V lost 5 bases and J lost 8 bases.